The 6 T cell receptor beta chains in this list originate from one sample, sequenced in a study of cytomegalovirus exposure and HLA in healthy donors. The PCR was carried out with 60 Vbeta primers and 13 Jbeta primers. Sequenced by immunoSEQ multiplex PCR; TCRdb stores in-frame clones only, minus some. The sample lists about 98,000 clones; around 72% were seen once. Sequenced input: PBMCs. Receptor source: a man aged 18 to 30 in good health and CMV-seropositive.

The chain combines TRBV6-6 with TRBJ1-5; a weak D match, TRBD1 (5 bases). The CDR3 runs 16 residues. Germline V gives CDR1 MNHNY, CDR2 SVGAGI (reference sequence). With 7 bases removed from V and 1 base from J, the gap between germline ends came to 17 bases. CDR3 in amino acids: CASTTGAGLSNQPQHF. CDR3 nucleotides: TGTGCCAGCACCACGGGCGCAGGGTTGAGCAATCAGCCCCAGCATTTT.

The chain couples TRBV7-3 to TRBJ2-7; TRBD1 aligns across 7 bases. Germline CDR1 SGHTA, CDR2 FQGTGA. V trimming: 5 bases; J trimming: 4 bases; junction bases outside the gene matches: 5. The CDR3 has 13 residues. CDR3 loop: CASSPYRGYEQYF. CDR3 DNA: TGTGCCAGCAGCCCATACAGGGGTTACGAGCAGTACTTC.

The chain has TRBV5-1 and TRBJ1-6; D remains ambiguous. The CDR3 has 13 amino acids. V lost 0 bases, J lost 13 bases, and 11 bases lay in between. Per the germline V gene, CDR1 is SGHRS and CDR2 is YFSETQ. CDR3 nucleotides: TGCGCCAGCAGCTTGGGCGAGGCCCAGCCCCTCCACTTT. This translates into CASSLGEAQPLHF. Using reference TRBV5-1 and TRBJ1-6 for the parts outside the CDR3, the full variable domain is KAGVTQTPRYLIKTRGQQVTLSCSPISGHRSVSWYQQTPGQGLQFLFEYFSETQRNKGNFPGRFSGRQFSNSRSEMNVSTLELGDSALYLCASSLGEAQPLHFGNGTRLTVT.

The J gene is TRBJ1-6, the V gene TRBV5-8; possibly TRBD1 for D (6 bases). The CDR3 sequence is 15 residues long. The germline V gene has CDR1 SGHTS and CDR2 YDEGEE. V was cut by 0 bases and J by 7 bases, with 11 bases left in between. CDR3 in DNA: TGTGCCAGCAGCTTGGTTGGGGGCTTGAATTCACCCCTCCACTTT. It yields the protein CASSLVGGLNSPLHF.

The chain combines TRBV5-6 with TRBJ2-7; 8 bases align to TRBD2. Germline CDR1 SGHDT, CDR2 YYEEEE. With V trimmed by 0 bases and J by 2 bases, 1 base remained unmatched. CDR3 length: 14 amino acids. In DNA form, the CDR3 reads TGTGCCAGCAGCTTGGTCGGGGGGGCCTACGAGCAGTACTTC. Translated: CASSLVGGAYEQYF.

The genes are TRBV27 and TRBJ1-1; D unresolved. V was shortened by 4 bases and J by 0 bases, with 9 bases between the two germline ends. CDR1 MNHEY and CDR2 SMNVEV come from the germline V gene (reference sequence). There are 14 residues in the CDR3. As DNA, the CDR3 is TGTGCCAGCAGTTCCGGGGTTCTGAACACTGAAGCTTTCTTT. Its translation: CASSSGVLNTEAFF.